Sequencing of this TCR beta chain was carried out in a study of blood T cell repertoires in COVID-19. Turning to the study itself: The analysed material was cDNA or gDNA that came from T cells, B-cell-depleted T cells, or PBMCs.

With 0 bases removed from V and 1 base from J, the gap between germline ends came to 9 bases. This CDR3 has 15 amino acids. Germline CDR1 and CDR2: KGHSH and LQKENI. This clone occurred a few times. Here immunoSEQ multiplex PCR was the method, and the copy in TCRdb shows in-frame clones only, minus some. This repertoire shows around 220,000 clones, approximately 81% found once; its top ten account for roughly 10%. This sequence joins TRBV18 and TRBJ1-1; no firm D call. The sequencing sample was made of peripheral blood. The TCR was taken from a woman aged 80 or over with acute or convalescent COVID-19. CDR3 region: CASSPPRTANTEAFF. In DNA, the CDR3 is TGTGCCAGCTCACCACCGAGAACCGCGAACACTGAAGCTTTCTTT.